This T cell receptor beta chain was observed in a study of blood T cell repertoires in COVID-19. Study at large: The United States, Italy and Spain provided the acute and convalescent COVID-19 samples. In each case, the material was cDNA or gDNA derived from T cells, B-cell-depleted T cells, or PBMCs.

Unmatched junction bases numbered 3, after V lost 3 bases and J lost 5 bases. CDR1 LGHDT and CDR2 YNNKEL come from the germline V gene (reference sequence). The CDR3 spans 14 residues. Under the authors' procedure: Amplification from reference gene primers served as the basis for estimated nucleated cell counts. This table comes from immunoSEQ multiplex PCR, and its TCRdb copy is limited to in-frame clones, with some not included. The V and J calls and clone size were taken over from that table, and D and trimming were inferred from the DNA. The profile shows around 60,000 clones, about nine tenths of them singletons.

The rearrangement links TRBV3-1 (or the pseudogene TRBV3-2) to TRBJ2-2; 7 nucleotides line up with TRBD2. Specimen: peripheral blood. The sequence was collected from a human donor with active COVID-19. The donor label of this sample is uncertain. CDR3 region: CASSHLGGTGELFF. The CDR3, as DNA: TGTGCCAGCAGCCACTTGGGAGGGACCGGGGAGCTGTTTTTT.